This record concerns one T cell receptor beta chain sequence. The antigen is not known. With a much larger clone just one base away, this may be a read error. The CDR3 extends over 13 amino acids. V lost 4 bases, J lost 3 bases, and 11 bases lay in between. Germline values: CDR1 SGHTS, CDR2 YDEGEE. Sorting that relied on CD45RO/CCR7/CD25/CD127/CD95/CD27 yielded CD4+ naive, central memory, regulatory and stem cell-like memory cells. Expressed TCRB transcripts were sequenced, since all the RNA that had been isolated was reverse transcribed. An average of about 3.5 million reads was obtained for naive, central memory and regulatory T cell samples. TCRdb keeps only in-frame clones here, not all; method: immunoSEQ multiplex PCR. The sample has roughly 400,000 clones, 8.5% to 10% seen once. The data derive from a study of beta chain features in type 1 diabetes. Notes on the study in general: The study found moderately but significantly shorter TCRB CDR3s in all four CD4+ subsets of Type 1 diabetes patients.

The chain is built from TRBV5-8 and TRBJ2-7; either TRBD1 or TRBD2 may supply D (5 bases each). Sequenced material: central memory CD4+ T cells from blood. This receptor was taken from a man under 40 with type 1 diabetes. CDR3 amino acids: CASSPGRFYEQYF. CDR3 DNA sequence: TGTGCCAGCAGCCCGGGACGGTTCTACGAGCAGTACTTC.